Below are 23 T cell receptor beta chains sequenced from a single sample in a study of TIL therapy for anti-PD-1-resistant metastatic lung cancer. The immunoSEQ assay was v3. Some clones are missing from TCRdb's copy, which holds only in-frame ones; the method was immunoSEQ multiplex PCR. The repertoire has more than 20,000 clones, about three quarters of them found once; the top ten carry over 1.5%. Time point specified: pre-treatment sample, taken before nivolumab and TIL therapy. This specimen consisted of blood, obtained at baseline. The receptor set was obtained from a person aged 25-85 years with non-small cell lung cancer.

The chain has TRBV5-4 and TRBJ2-2, with D unclear. The germline V gene encodes CDR1 SGHNT and CDR2 YYREEE (reference sequence). The ends were cut back, 0 bases at V and 4 bases at J, with 10 bases in the middle. CDR3 length: 15 amino acids. In DNA, the CDR3 is TGTGCCAGCAGCTTGGATGGGTCCGTCACCGGGGAGCTGTTTTTT. As protein: CASSLDGSVTGELFF.

The chain carries TRBV2 and TRBJ1-2; D gene ambiguous. The V gene's germline CDR1 is SNHLY and CDR2 FYNNEI. The ends were cut back, 1 base at V and 4 bases at J, with 7 bases in the middle. The CDR3 is made up of 13 amino acids. In DNA, the CDR3 is TGTGCCAGCAGTGAAGATGTGCTCTATGGCTACACCTTC. It codes for CASSEDVLYGYTF.

The rearrangement links TRBV7-2 to TRBJ2-5; D may be TRBD1 or TRBD2 (6 bases each). Germline loops: CDR1 SGHTA, CDR2 FQGNSA. Trimming shortened V by 2 bases and J by 5 bases, and 12 bases separated the two germline ends. The CDR3 contains 14 residues. The CDR3: CASSLMGAGETQYF. Here the CDR3 DNA reads TGTGCCAGCAGCTTAATGGGGGCGGGGGAGACCCAGTACTTC.

On this clone itself: This CDR3 is also generated by other DNA sequences in the sample. V is TRBV5-1 and J is TRBJ2-5; 9 bases agree with TRBD2. V was pared by 5 bases and J by 2 bases, with 7 bases of the junction left unmatched. Per germline, CDR1 SGHRS and CDR2 YFSETQ. CDR3 length: 15 amino acids. For the CDR3, the DNA is TGCGCCAGCAGATATGGGGCGGGGGGGCAAGAGACCCAGTACTTC. As protein: CASRYGAGGQETQYF.

The sample holds one count of this clone. The genes are TRBV6-5 and TRBJ1-5; the match to TRBD1 covers 7 bases. The CDR3 contains 15 residues. In germline, CDR1 is MNHEY, CDR2 SVGAGI. The V and J ends lost 2 bases and 2 bases, in that order; junction bases with no gene match: 3. CDR3 in amino acids: CASSYQGGGNQPQHF. CDR3 nucleotides: TGTGCCAGCAGTTACCAGGGGGGCGGCAATCAGCCCCAGCATTTT.

The chain carries TRBV12-5 and TRBJ1-5, with 10 bases matching TRBD1. This CDR3 spans 18 amino acids. The germline V gene has CDR1 LGHNT and CDR2 FRNRAP. J gave up 2 bases and V 0 bases, and 7 bases lay outside the gene matches. CDR3 sequence (DNA): TGTGCTAGTGGTTTGGTAAACGTCGGGACAGGGGGCAATCAGCCCCAGCATTTT. This codes for CASGLVNVGTGGNQPQHF.

The V gene is TRBV6-5, the J gene TRBJ2-7; possible D gene TRBD2, 5 bases. Between the trimmed V and J ends, which lost 2 bases and 3 bases, there was a span of 17 bases. This CDR3 has 16 residues. Germline V gene sequence: CDR1 MNHEY, CDR2 SVGAGI. CDR3 sequence: CASSYGSGNVLYEQYF. The CDR3 bases are TGTGCCAGCAGTTACGGATCCGGGAATGTACTCTACGAGCAGTACTTC.

The chain couples TRBV20-1 to TRBJ1-1; D unclear. Germline CDR1 and CDR2: DFQATT and SNEGSKA (reference sequence). The CDR3 loop spans 11 amino acids. The CDR3 region has the DNA TGCAGGGCCAGTGCTAACACTGAAGCTTTCTTT. Translated, it gives CRASANTEAFF.

The chain is built from TRBV3-1 (or the pseudogene TRBV3-2) and TRBJ2-1, with 7 bases aligning to TRBD2. J was trimmed by 0 bases and V by 7 bases; bases with no gene match: 6. Germline V gene data show CDR1 as LGHDT and CDR2 as YNNKEL (reference sequence). The length of the CDR3 is 15 residues. CDR3 nucleotides: TGTGCCAGCAAGGTCGGGAGGACCTCCTACAATGAGCAGTTCTTC. It is translated as CASKVGRTSYNEQFF.

This clone was detected a few times. V is TRBV25-1 and J is TRBJ1-2; TRBD1 matches 10 bases. The V segment lost 8 bases and the J segment 8 bases; nucleotides outside the gene matches: 14. CDR1 and CDR2 from the germline V gene are MGHDK and SYGVNS. The CDR3 sequence is 15 residues long. CDR3: CASSKGGQGYGGYTF. The CDR3 DNA reads TGTGCCAGCTCAAAAGGGGGACAGGGGTATGGCGGCTACACCTTC.

This chain connects TRBV6-5 to TRBJ1-2, with TRBD1 matching over 8 bases. The CDR3 extends over 15 amino acids. Germline values: CDR1 MNHEY, CDR2 SVGAGI. V gave up 6 bases and J gave up 5 bases; unmatched junction bases: 11. For the CDR3, the DNA is TGTGCCAGCAGCCTAGGTCTACAGGGGGGGTATGGCTACACCTTC. Protein sequence: CASSLGLQGGYGYTF.

This chain joins TRBV7-9 and TRBJ2-3; 12 nucleotides match TRBD2. This CDR3 has 17 residues. V dropped 4 bases and J dropped 6; count of bases not matched to a gene: 11. The V gene's germline CDR1 is SEHNR and CDR2 FQNEAQ (reference sequence). The CDR3 loop reads CASSWGLAGATLDTQYF. The CDR3, as DNA: TGTGCCAGCAGCTGGGGACTAGCGGGCGCTACCCTTGATACGCAGTATTTT.

To note about this clone: Compared with germline, one end of the junction differs, possibly owing to a read error. The chain uses TRBV5-1 and TRBJ2-5, with TRBD1 identical over 9 bases. This CDR3 is built from 17 residues. Germline CDR1 is SGHRS and CDR2 is YFSETQ. This CDR3 is CTSSRGQGRGFQETQYF. CDR3 bases: TGCACCAGCAGCCGGGGACAGGGAAGGGGCTTCCAAGAGACCCAGTACTTC.

The chain combines TRBV7-2 with TRBJ2-1; 13 bases fit TRBD2. The CDR3 is 15 residues long. V gave up 5 bases and J gave up 3 bases; unmatched junction bases: 1. CDR1 SGHTA and CDR2 FQGNSA come from the germline V gene. The CDR3 DNA reads TGTGCCAGCAGCCGGACTAGCGGGAGCTACAATGAGCAGTTCTTC. Residues: CASSRTSGSYNEQFF.

This sequence joins TRBV27 and TRBJ2-3, with TRBD2 matching over 14 bases. Trimming cost V 7 bases and J 6 bases; bases outside gene matches: 6. This CDR3 has 15 residues. In germline, CDR1 is MNHEY, CDR2 SMNVEV (reference sequence). The CDR3 DNA reads TGTGCCAGCACCACGGGGACTAGCGGGAGTGATACGCAGTATTTT. Its protein is CASTTGTSGSDTQYF.

This chain uses TRBV30 with TRBJ2-3; D is unresolved. Germline V lookup: CDR1 GTSNPN, CDR2 SVGIG (reference sequence). The CDR3 runs to 13 residues. V shed 3 bases and J shed 6 bases, with 13 bases lying between them. CDR3 sequence (DNA): TGTGCCTGGAGCCTCACCTTCGGGGATACGCAGTATTTT. Its protein is CAWSLTFGDTQYF.

The V gene is TRBV6-2 or TRBV6-3, the J gene TRBJ2-4; D is perhaps TRBD2 (5 bases). The CDR3 runs 15 residues. The V end lost 4 bases, the J end lost 0 bases, and 10 bases lay between the germline ends. Germline loops: CDR1 MNHEY, CDR2 SVGEGT. The CDR3, as DNA: TGTGCCAGCAGTTTTGGCGGACTAGCCAAAAACATTCAGTACTTC. Protein: CASSFGGLAKNIQYF.

This chain links TRBV19 with TRBJ2-5; D perhaps matches TRBD1 (6 bases). The CDR3 sequence is 19 residues long. V lost 0 bases and J lost 1, with 21 bases in between. Germline V gives CDR1 LNHDA, CDR2 SQIVND (reference sequence). The CDR3 is CASSIDLSLSRGGQETQYF. The CDR3, as DNA: TGTGCCAGTAGTATAGATTTGTCCCTGTCGAGAGGGGGCCAAGAGACCCAGTACTTC. The variable domain in full, with the rest retrieved from reference TRBV19 and TRBJ2-5, is DGGITQSPKYLFRKEGQNVTLSCEQNLNHDAMYWYRQDPGQGLRLIYYSQIVNDFQKGDIAEGYSVSREKKESFPLTVTSAQKNPTAFYLCASSIDLSLSRGGQETQYFGPGTRLLVL.

The chain uses TRBV14 and TRBJ1-4, with 9 nucleotides matching TRBD1. Trimming removed 4 bases from V and 7 bases from J; junction bases left unmatched: 7. Per germline, CDR1 SGHDN and CDR2 FVKESK. The CDR3 runs 15 residues. The CDR3 sequence is CASSPYRGRREKLFF. The CDR3 DNA reads as TGTGCCAGCAGCCCTTACAGGGGGCGCCGTGAAAAACTGTTTTTT.

This clone was detected only a few times. This chain links TRBV6-2 or TRBV6-3 with TRBJ1-1; D gene uncertain. This CDR3 has 13 residues. Germline CDR1 is MNHEY and CDR2 is SVGEGT. Trimming took off 2 bases at V and 10 bases at J, with 14 bases between the two ends. Here the CDR3 DNA reads TGTGCCAGCAGTTACCCGTGGGTGGGGAGAGCTTTCTTT. The encoded protein is CASSYPWVGRAFF.

The chain joins TRBV5-1 to TRBJ1-3; D unresolved. V was clipped by 3 bases and J by 0 bases, with 10 bases between them. The CDR3 extends over 15 amino acids. From germline, CDR1 is SGHRS and CDR2 YFSETQ. The DNA for the CDR3 is TGCGCCAGCAGCTATGACGGAGTCTCTGGAAACACCATATATTTT. Its translation is CASSYDGVSGNTIYF.

This clone was detected only once. The chain recombines TRBV7-8 with TRBJ2-1; 8 nucleotides align to TRBD2. The germline CDR1 and CDR2 sequences are SGHVS and FQNEAQ. J gave up 6 bases and V 3 bases, and 7 bases lay outside the gene matches. This CDR3 spans 15 amino acids. CDR3 loop: CASSFGGGRGNEQFF. The CDR3 region has the DNA TGTGCCAGCAGCTTTGGCGGGGGGCGCGGCAATGAGCAGTTCTTC. Together with reference TRBV7-8 and TRBJ2-1, the CDR3 gives the full variable domain: GAGVSQSPRYKVAKRGQDVALRCDPISGHVSLFWYQQALGQGPEFLTYFQNEAQLDKSGLPSDRFFAERPEGSVSTLKIQRTQQEDSAVYLCASSFGGGRGNEQFFGPGTRLTVL.

The V call is TRBV5-4, the J call TRBJ1-2; the D gene is possibly TRBD1 (6 bases). Germline CDR1 SGHNT, CDR2 YYREEE (reference sequence). The CDR3 has 14 amino acids. Trimming cost V 2 bases and J 1 base, with 9 bases left between them. The CDR3 here is CASSFGQSNYGYTF. In DNA, the CDR3 is TGTGCCAGCAGCTTCGGACAGAGTAACTATGGCTACACCTTC.